This TCR beta chain was identified during a study of graft-versus-host responses after intestinal transplantation. At the level of the study: Recipients were all induced with anti-thymocyte globulin, then given tacrolimus and steroids for around three years.

With 5 bases clipped from V and 6 bases from J, the junction kept 2 bases outside the gene matches. CDR1 and CDR2 (germline): LGHNT, FRNRAP. The CDR3 runs to 15 residues. General study results and limits: GvH clones surfaced in recipient marrow, some emerging earlier in ileum or blood. Within allografts, high graft-versus-host to host-versus-graft clonal ratios were seen among patients with graft-donor T cell macrochimerism.

The data were produced by immunoSEQ multiplex PCR, yet TCRdb's version contains in-frame clones alone and is incomplete. The table records about 21,000 clones, approximately 33% of them present only once. The culture paired approximately 200,000 irradiated violet-dye-labeled stimulators with approximately 200,000 CFSE-labeled responders. Sample: alloreactive CD8+ T cells from a mixed lymphocyte reaction culture, taken before intestinal transplant. The subset denotes: CFSE-low proliferating T cells sorted from roughly 6-day pre-transplant mixed lymphocyte reaction (GvH or HvG direction). The receptor comes from a human patient who received an intestinal transplant. This chain joins TRBV12-5 and TRBJ2-2; 14 nucleotides line up with TRBD2. The CDR3 protein is CASGRTSGGPGELFF. The CDR3 bases are TGTGCTAGTGGTCGGACTAGCGGGGGGCCCGGGGAGCTGTTTTTT.